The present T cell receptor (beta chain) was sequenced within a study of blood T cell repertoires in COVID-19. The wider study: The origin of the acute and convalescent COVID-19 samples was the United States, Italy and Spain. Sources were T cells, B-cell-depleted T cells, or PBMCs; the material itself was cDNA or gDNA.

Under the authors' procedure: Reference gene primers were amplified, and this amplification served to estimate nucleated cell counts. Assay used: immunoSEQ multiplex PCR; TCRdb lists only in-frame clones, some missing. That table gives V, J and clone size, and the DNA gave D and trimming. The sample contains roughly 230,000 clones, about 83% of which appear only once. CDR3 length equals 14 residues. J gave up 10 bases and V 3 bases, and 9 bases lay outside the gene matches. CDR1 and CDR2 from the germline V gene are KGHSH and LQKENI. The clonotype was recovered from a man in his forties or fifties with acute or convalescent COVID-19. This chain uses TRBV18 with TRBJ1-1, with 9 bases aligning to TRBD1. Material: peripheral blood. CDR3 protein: CASSPTRQGDRAFF. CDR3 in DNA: TGTGCCAGCTCACCGACAAGACAGGGGGATAGAGCTTTCTTT.